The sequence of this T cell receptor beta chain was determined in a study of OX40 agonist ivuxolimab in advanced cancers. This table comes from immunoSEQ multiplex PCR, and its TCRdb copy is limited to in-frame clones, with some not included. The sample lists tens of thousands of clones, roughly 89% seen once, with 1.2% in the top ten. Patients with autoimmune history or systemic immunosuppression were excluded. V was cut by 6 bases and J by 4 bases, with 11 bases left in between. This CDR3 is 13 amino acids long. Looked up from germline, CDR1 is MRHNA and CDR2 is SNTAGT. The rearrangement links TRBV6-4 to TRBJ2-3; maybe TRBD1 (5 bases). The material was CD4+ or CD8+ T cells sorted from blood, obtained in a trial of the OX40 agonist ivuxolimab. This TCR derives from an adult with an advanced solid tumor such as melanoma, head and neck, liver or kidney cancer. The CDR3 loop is CASSPQGSDTQYF. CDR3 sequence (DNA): TGTGCCAGCAGCCCTCAGGGTTCAGATACGCAGTATTTT.